The 27 T cell receptor beta chains below were found in one sample sequenced in a study of cytomegalovirus exposure and HLA in healthy donors. The PCR contained 60 Vbeta and 13 Jbeta primers. Using immunoSEQ multiplex PCR, the repertoire was profiled, and TCRdb retains in-frame clones only, with some absent. Of about 150,000 clones listed, roughly 75% were seen once; the top ten hold 1%. The sample consisted of PBMCs. These receptors came from a woman between 45 and 60 years old in good health and CMV-seropositive.

This chain's CDR3 is CASSYRTGLNTGELFF. In nucleotides, the CDR3 is TGTGCCAGCAGTTACCGAACAGGGTTGAACACCGGGGAGCTGTTTTTT. The chain employs TRBV6-6 and TRBJ2-2, with D possibly being TRBD1 (6 bases). Per germline, CDR1 MNHNY and CDR2 SVGAGI (reference sequence). Trimming stripped 2 bases from V and 1 base from J, with 11 bases between. This CDR3 spans 16 amino acids.

The chain combines TRBV28 with TRBJ1-3; D is ambiguous. Trimming shortened V by 3 bases and J by 4 bases, and 7 bases separated the two germline ends. Germline V gene data show CDR1 as MDHEN and CDR2 as SYDVKM. The CDR3 runs to 13 residues. CDR3 coding DNA: TGTGCCAGCAGTTTTCTACAGGGAAACACCATATATTTT. Its protein is CASSFLQGNTIYF.

This clone was picked up a small number of times. The same CDR3 arises from other DNA sequences in this sample as well. This sequence joins TRBV28 and TRBJ1-5; D is unclear. V was trimmed by 2 bases and J by 4 bases, leaving 3 bases between them. Germline-derived CDR1 and CDR2 are MDHEN and SYDVKM. CDR3 length: 12 amino acids. CDR3 nucleotide sequence: TGTGCCAGCAGTTTACTTAATCAGCCCCAGCATTTT. This gives the protein CASSLLNQPQHF.

The chain is built from TRBV27 and TRBJ2-7; tentative D call: TRBD2 (6 bases). With 6 bases removed from V and 1 base from J, the gap between germline ends came to 13 bases. This CDR3 comprises 14 residues. CDR1 and CDR2 (germline): MNHEY, SMNVEV (reference sequence). Written as DNA, the CDR3 is TGTGCCAGCAGCGCACGGCGGGGATCCTACGAGCAGTACTTC. This sequence encodes CASSARRGSYEQYF.

The V call is TRBV7-3, the J call TRBJ2-3; D perhaps matches TRBD1 (5 bases). Trimming removed 2 bases from V and 1 base from J, with 10 bases in between. Germline CDR1 SGHTA, CDR2 FQGTGA. CDR3 length: 15 amino acids. CDR3 nucleotides: TGTGCCAGCAGCTTAGGTGTGGGGCGCACAGATACGCAGTATTTT. It translates to CASSLGVGRTDTQYF.

The chain has TRBV30 and TRBJ1-3; D is ambiguous. In germline, CDR1 is GTSNPN, CDR2 SVGIG (reference sequence). Trimming removed 1 base at V and 0 bases at J, with 4 bases between. The CDR3 length is 13 residues. In nucleotides, the CDR3 is TGTGCCTGGAGTGGAGACTCTGGAAACACCATATATTTT. This encodes CAWSGDSGNTIYF. Filled out from reference TRBV30 and TRBJ1-3, the complete variable domain reads SQTIHQWPATLVQPVGSPLSLECTVEGTSNPNLYWYRQAAGRGLQLLFYSVGIGQISSEVPQNLSASRPQDRQFILSSKKLLLSDSGFYLCAWSGDSGNTIYFGEGSWLTVV.

This clone was seen a single time. V usage is TRBV27 and J usage is TRBJ2-7, with D possibly being TRBD2 (5 bases). Trimming removed 9 bases at V and 4 bases at J, with 25 bases between. The CDR3 length is 16 residues. Germline V lookup: CDR1 MNHEY, CDR2 SMNVEV (reference sequence). The CDR3, as DNA: TGTGCCAGTACCCCATACTCAAAAGGAGGCAGATACGAGCAGTACTTC. Translating it yields CASTPYSKGGRYEQYF.

This clone was seen a handful of times. This chain uses TRBV28 with TRBJ1-1; D uncertain. The germline V and J ends were trimmed by 10 bases and 4 bases, with 16 bases remaining between them. Per the germline V gene, CDR1 is MDHEN and CDR2 is SYDVKM. This CDR3 contains 13 residues. CDR3 loop: CATRQTQGTEAFF. CDR3 bases: TGTGCCACCCGACAAACCCAAGGCACTGAAGCTTTCTTT. The full variable domain, rest sourced from reference TRBV28 and TRBJ1-1, is DVKVTQSSRYLVKRTGEKVFLECVQDMDHENMFWYRQDPGLGLRLIYFSYDVKMKEKGDIPEGYSVSREKKERFSLILESASTNQTSMYLCATRQTQGTEAFFGQGTRLTVV.

This clone was seen more than once but under ten times. The rearrangement links TRBV28 to TRBJ2-3, with a possible D match to TRBD1 (5 bases). Germline CDR1 reads MDHEN; CDR2 reads SYDVKM. The CDR3 contains 10 residues. Trimming removed 10 bases from V and 5 bases from J, with 7 bases in between. The CDR3: CATGLDTQYF. CDR3 coding DNA: TGTGCCACAGGGTTAGATACGCAGTATTTT.

The chain couples TRBV28 to TRBJ2-1; D possibly corresponds to TRBD2 (6 bases). Looked up from germline, CDR1 is MDHEN and CDR2 is SYDVKM. The CDR3 contains 15 residues. V lost 6 bases and J lost 3, with 15 bases in between. The CDR3 bases are TGTGCCAGCAGCCCTAGACTAGGAAGCTACAATGAGCAGTTCTTC. Translated: CASSPRLGSYNEQFF.

A few counts support this clone. This chain connects TRBV6-6 to TRBJ1-4; 9 bases align to TRBD1. This CDR3 spans 16 amino acids. Germline CDR1 MNHNY, CDR2 SVGAGI (reference sequence). The V segment lost 6 bases and the J segment 4 bases; nucleotides outside the gene matches: 9. CDR3 sequence: CASRHPGQGDNEKLFF. CDR3 DNA sequence: TGTGCCAGCAGGCACCCGGGACAGGGAGATAATGAAAAACTGTTTTTT.

The CDR3 coding sequence is TGTGCCAGCAGCTTTTCACAGGACACCGGGGAGCTGTTTTTT. Its translation is CASSFSQDTGELFF. The J gene is TRBJ2-2, the V gene TRBV7-6; maybe TRBD1 (5 bases). CDR1 and CDR2 (germline): SGHVS, FNYEAQ. The CDR3 covers 14 residues. V was clipped by 3 bases and J by 3 bases, with 8 bases between them.

The rearrangement links TRBV12-5 to TRBJ2-6; 14 nucleotides line up with TRBD2. This CDR3 spans 17 amino acids. Germline CDR1 reads LGHNT; CDR2 reads FRNRAP. Trimming took 6 bases from V and 2 from J; bases not matched to a gene: 3. CDR3 nucleotide sequence: TGTGCTAGTGGCTGGGGACTAGCGGGGGCTGGGGCCAACGTCCTGACTTTC. Protein product: CASGWGLAGAGANVLTF.

The V and J genes are TRBV29-1 and TRBJ2-5, with 7 bases matching TRBD1. The CDR3 is 13 residues long. Germline values: CDR1 SQVTM, CDR2 ANQGSEA. DNA of the CDR3: TGCAGTGGCAAGACAGGGTTGATAGAGACCCAGTACTTC. It is translated as CSGKTGLIETQYF.

With respect to this clone: A junction boundary mismatches the germline segment, possibly from a read error. The V call is TRBV7-9, the J call TRBJ1-2; no clear D gene. There are 11 residues in the CDR3. Germline V gene sequence: CDR1 SEHNR, CDR2 FQNEAQ (reference sequence). Here the CDR3 reads CSSSLGPGYTF. The CDR3 bases are TGTTCCAGCAGCTTAGGGCCTGGCTACACCTTC.

CDR3: CASSLIQTYEQYF. CDR3 DNA sequence: TGTGCCAGCAGCTTAATACAGACCTACGAGCAGTACTTC. The chain joins TRBV5-5 to TRBJ2-7; D is unclear. The CDR3 is made up of 13 amino acids. Germline V gives CDR1 SGHKS, CDR2 YYEKEE (reference sequence). The germline V and J ends were trimmed by 2 bases and 2 bases, with 8 bases remaining between them.

J is TRBJ2-1 and V is TRBV11-1; TRBD2 matches at 7 bases. V dropped 6 bases and J dropped 4; count of bases not matched to a gene: 12. CDR3 length: 16 amino acids. The germline V gene encodes CDR1 SGHAT and CDR2 FQDESV (reference sequence). The CDR3 DNA reads as TGTGCCAGCAGTTCCCGAATAAGGGAGGGGTACAATGAGCAGTTCTTC. It specifies CASSSRIREGYNEQFF.

V is TRBV28 and J is TRBJ1-1; 10 nucleotides agree with TRBD1. The length of the CDR3 is 15 residues. Germline CDR1 and CDR2: MDHEN and SYDVKM. After removal of 6 bases from V and 6 bases from J, the junction contained 10 bases not matched to a gene. CDR3 in DNA: TGTGCCAGCAGGTTGACCGGGACAGGGGCATCTGAAGCTTTCTTT. Translated, it gives CASRLTGTGASEAFF.

This rearrangement joins TRBV9 to TRBJ1-2; 11 positions agree with TRBD1. The V and J ends lost 3 bases and 8 bases, in that order; junction bases with no gene match: 15. The CDR3 totals 17 residues. Germline V CDR1 and CDR2: SGDLS, YYNGEE. Here the CDR3 reads CASSGTGTGGQRGGYTF. The CDR3 nucleotides are TGTGCCAGCAGCGGGACCGGGACAGGGGGTCAAAGGGGAGGCTACACCTTC.

V usage is TRBV19 and J usage is TRBJ2-3; D gene ambiguous. Germline CDR1 reads LNHDA; CDR2 reads SQIVND (reference sequence). V lost 4 bases, J lost 1 base, and 33 bases lay in between. The CDR3 has 22 amino acids. The CDR3, as DNA: TGTGCCAGTAGTAGGATGACCCGGATGACATCAGATAACCGAGCCCGCACAGATACGCAGTATTTT. Amino acids: CASSRMTRMTSDNRARTDTQYF. The whole variable domain, remainder taken from reference TRBV19 and TRBJ2-3, is DGGITQSPKYLFRKEGQNVTLSCEQNLNHDAMYWYRQDPGQGLRLIYYSQIVNDFQKGDIAEGYSVSREKKESFPLTVTSAQKNPTAFYLCASSRMTRMTSDNRARTDTQYFGPGTRLTVL.

This sequence joins TRBV7-9 and TRBJ1-5; D ambiguous. Germline V gene lookup returns CDR1 SEHNR and CDR2 FQNEAQ (reference sequence). This CDR3 is 16 amino acids long. V was trimmed by 4 bases and J by 5 bases, leaving 18 bases between them. CDR3 sequence (DNA): TGTGCCAGCAGCTCCAGCCAGGTCGGATGGGATCAGCCCCAGCATTTT. It encodes CASSSSQVGWDQPQHF.

This clone was counted a single time. V gene TRBV5-1 combines with J gene TRBJ2-2; 8 bases line up with TRBD1. Germline V CDR1 and CDR2: SGHRS, YFSETQ. Trimming took 3 bases from V and 5 from J; bases not matched to a gene: 6. This CDR3 contains 15 residues. The CDR3 coding sequence is TGCGCCAGCAGCTCACAGGGGGTTCGGACCGGGGAGCTGTTTTTT. It yields the protein CASSSQGVRTGELFF. Full variable domain (remainder filled in from reference TRBV5-1 and TRBJ2-2): KAGVTQTPRYLIKTRGQQVTLSCSPISGHRSVSWYQQTPGQGLQFLFEYFSETQRNKGNFPGRFSGRQFSNSRSEMNVSTLELGDSALYLCASSSQGVRTGELFFGEGSRLTVL.

DNA for the CDR3: TGTGCCAGCAGTTCCCAGGAGGGACTAGCGGGAGTGAATGAGCAGTTCTTC. This codes for CASSSQEGLAGVNEQFF. The chain uses TRBV28 and TRBJ2-1; 14 bases fit TRBD2. The trim removed 4 bases at V and 7 bases at J, leaving 9 bases unmatched. CDR3 length: 17 residues. Germline values: CDR1 MDHEN, CDR2 SYDVKM.

The chain carries TRBV15 and TRBJ1-1; D possibly corresponds to TRBD1 (6 bases). With 0 bases removed from V and 4 bases from J, the gap between germline ends came to 18 bases. The CDR3 length is 17 residues. Germline loops: CDR1 LNHNV, CDR2 YYDKDF (reference sequence). In DNA form, the CDR3 reads TGTGCCACCAGCAGAGATGTGGGCTACAGGGTAGGCACTGAAGCTTTCTTT. Protein sequence: CATSRDVGYRVGTEAFF.

The V and J genes are TRBV6-5 and TRBJ2-7, with D possibly being TRBD2 (5 bases). The V and J ends lost 2 bases and 5 bases respectively, with 16 bases between them. Germline-derived CDR1 and CDR2 are MNHEY and SVGAGI. CDR3 length: 15 amino acids. CDR3 coding DNA: TGTGCCAGCAGTTACGAGGAATCGGGATATAACGAGCAGTACTTC. It encodes CASSYEESGYNEQYF.

In the case of this clone: Other nucleotide sequences in the sample specify the same CDR3. V and J are TRBV5-1 and TRBJ2-5; 10 nucleotides match TRBD1. Per the germline V gene, CDR1 is SGHRS and CDR2 is YFSETQ. J gave up 5 bases and V 4 bases, and 5 bases lay outside the gene matches. The CDR3 contains 14 residues. The CDR3 DNA reads TGCGCCAGCAGCCCGGGGACAGGGGTTGAGACCCAGTACTTC. Protein product: CASSPGTGVETQYF.

This rearrangement joins TRBV12-5 to TRBJ2-3; D uncertain. Per the germline V gene, CDR1 is LGHNT and CDR2 is FRNRAP. V was clipped by 1 base and J by 6 bases, with 8 bases between them. This CDR3 has 13 amino acids. Here the CDR3 reads CASGLALSDTQYF. The CDR3 DNA is TGTGCTAGTGGTTTGGCCCTGTCGGATACGCAGTATTTT.